The 8 T cell receptor beta chains below were found in one sample sequenced in a study of blood T cell repertoires in COVID-19. Sequencing was performed with immunoSEQ multiplex PCR; in TCRdb, only in-frame clones are kept and a portion is missing. This table has 62,000 or so clones, more than 75% appearing once. Sample: peripheral blood. These receptors originate from a man aged 55 to 70 with COVID-19, enrolled during active disease.

This clone was picked up one time. The chain couples TRBV5-1 to TRBJ1-2, with a weak D call TRBD1 (6 bases). This CDR3 is 14 amino acids long. CDR1 is SGHRS and CDR2 is YFSETQ in the germline V gene. Deletions cut 0 bases from V and 6 bases from J, with 12 bases between. CDR3 in DNA: TGCGCCAGCAGCTTGGATGAGGGGGTAAATGGCTACACCTTC. This gives the protein CASSLDEGVNGYTF.

The J gene is TRBJ2-7, the V gene TRBV19, with a weak D call TRBD2 (5 bases). Trimming stripped 7 bases from V and 1 base from J, with 11 bases between. This CDR3 is 13 amino acids long. Germline V gene lookup returns CDR1 LNHDA and CDR2 SQIVND (reference sequence). The CDR3 DNA follows: TGTGCCAGTACCCGACCGGGATCCTACGAGCAGTACTTC. Translated, it gives CASTRPGSYEQYF.

In nucleotides, the CDR3 is TGTGCCAGCATGAGGAGGACAGGGGGTGACGAGCAGTACTTC. Its translation: CASMRRTGGDEQYF. V usage is TRBV2 and J usage is TRBJ2-7; 10 bases align to TRBD1. The trim removed 7 bases at V and 5 bases at J, leaving 8 bases unmatched. CDR1 is SNHLY and CDR2 is FYNNEI in the germline V gene. The CDR3 has 14 residues.

The gene calls are TRBV6-5 and TRBJ2-7, with a tentative D call TRBD1 (6 bases). The CDR3 consists of 13 residues. The germline gives CDR1 MNHEY, CDR2 SVGAGI. Trimming took off 3 bases at V and 6 bases at J, with 12 bases between the two ends. This CDR3 reads CASSYQIGGEQYF. The CDR3 nucleotides read TGTGCCAGCAGTTATCAAATAGGGGGCGAGCAGTACTTC.

This sequence joins TRBV6-4 and TRBJ1-1; no definite D call. The CDR3 has 13 amino acids. Germline-derived CDR1 and CDR2 are MRHNA and SNTAGT. V was cut by 3 bases and J by 3 bases, with 8 bases left in between. CDR3 DNA sequence: TGTGCCAGCAGTGAGGTACGGGACACTGAAGCTTTCTTT. It yields the protein CASSEVRDTEAFF.

The J gene is TRBJ1-3, the V gene TRBV6-5, with 7 bases fitting TRBD1. The junction had 6 bases not matched to a gene; V was cut back by 8 bases and J by 2 bases. Germline V gives CDR1 MNHEY, CDR2 SVGAGI. CDR3 size: 14 residues. This CDR3 reads CASSGTATGNTIYF. DNA for the CDR3: TGTGCCAGCTCCGGGACAGCTACTGGAAACACCATATATTTT.

This clone was seen only a few times. The CDR3 protein is CASSQLGIGPDNEKLFF. CDR3 in DNA: TGTGCCAGCAGTCAGCTCGGGATAGGGCCCGACAATGAAAAACTGTTTTTT. The chain combines TRBV28 with TRBJ1-4; D remains unclear. In germline, CDR1 is MDHEN, CDR2 SYDVKM. V shed 5 bases and J shed 5 bases, with 21 bases lying between them. The CDR3 extends over 17 amino acids.

The rearrangement links TRBV2 to TRBJ2-5; D remains unclear. Germline CDR1 is SNHLY and CDR2 is FYNNEI. Trimming took off 3 bases at V and 2 bases at J, with 13 bases between the two ends. The CDR3 covers 15 residues. The CDR3 loop is CASSDPLGLQETQYF. The CDR3 DNA reads TGTGCCAGCAGTGACCCTCTTGGCTTACAAGAGACCCAGTACTTC.